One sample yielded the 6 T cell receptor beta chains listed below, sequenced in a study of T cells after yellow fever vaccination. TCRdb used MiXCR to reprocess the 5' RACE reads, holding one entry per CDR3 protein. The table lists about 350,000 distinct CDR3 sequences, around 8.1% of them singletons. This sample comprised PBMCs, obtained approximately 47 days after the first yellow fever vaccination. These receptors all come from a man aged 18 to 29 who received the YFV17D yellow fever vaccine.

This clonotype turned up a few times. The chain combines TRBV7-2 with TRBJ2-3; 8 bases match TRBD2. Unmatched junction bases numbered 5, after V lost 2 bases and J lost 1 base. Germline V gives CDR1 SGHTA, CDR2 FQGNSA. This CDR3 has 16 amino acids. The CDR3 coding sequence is TGTGCCAGCAGCTTACTCGGGGGGGCCGGCACAGATACGCAGTATTTT. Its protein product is CASSLLGGAGTDTQYF.

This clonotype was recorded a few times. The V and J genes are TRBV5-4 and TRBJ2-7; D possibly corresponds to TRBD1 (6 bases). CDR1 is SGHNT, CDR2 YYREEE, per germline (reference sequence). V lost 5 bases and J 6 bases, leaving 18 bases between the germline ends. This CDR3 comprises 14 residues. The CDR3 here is CASRFGPGAGEQYF. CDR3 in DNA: TGTGCCAGCAGATTCGGCCCAGGGGCCGGCGAGCAGTACTTC.

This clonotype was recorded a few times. CDR3 nucleotides: TGTGCCAGCAGCTTTGTCGAGGACGGCAAGCGGTATTTT. It yields the protein CASSFVEDGKRYF. The chain combines TRBV7-2 with TRBJ2-3, with D unclear. The ends were cut back, 3 bases at V and 14 bases at J, with 18 bases in the middle. The CDR3 has 13 amino acids. The V gene's germline CDR1 is SGHTA and CDR2 FQGNSA.

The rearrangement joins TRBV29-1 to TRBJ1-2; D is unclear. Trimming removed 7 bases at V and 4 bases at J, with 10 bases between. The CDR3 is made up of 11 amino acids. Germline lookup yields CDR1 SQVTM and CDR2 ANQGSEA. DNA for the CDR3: TGCAGCGATAGAACCACCTATGGCTACACCTTC. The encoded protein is CSDRTTYGYTF.

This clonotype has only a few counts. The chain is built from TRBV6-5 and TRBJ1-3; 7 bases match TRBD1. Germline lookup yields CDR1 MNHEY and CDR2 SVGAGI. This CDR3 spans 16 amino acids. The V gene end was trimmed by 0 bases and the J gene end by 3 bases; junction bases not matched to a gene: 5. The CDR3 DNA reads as TGTGCCAGCAGTTACTCCTGGAGGGGGCTTGGAAACACCATATATTTT. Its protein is CASSYSWRGLGNTIYF.

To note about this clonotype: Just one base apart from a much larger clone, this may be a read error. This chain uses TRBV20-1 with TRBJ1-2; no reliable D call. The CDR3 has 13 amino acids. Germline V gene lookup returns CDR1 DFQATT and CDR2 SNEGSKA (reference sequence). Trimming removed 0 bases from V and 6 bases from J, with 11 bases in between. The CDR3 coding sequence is TGCAGTGCTAGAGATCGCCAAAACCATGGCTACACCTTC. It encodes CSARDRQNHGYTF.